The next 18 T cell receptor beta chains were all read from a single sample in a study of cytomegalovirus exposure and HLA in healthy donors. A multiplex PCR was run with 60 Vbeta primers and 13 Jbeta primers. Sequenced by immunoSEQ multiplex PCR; TCRdb stores in-frame clones only, minus some. The repertoire has 150,000 to 200,000 clones, 80% to 90% of them found once; the top ten carry almost 9.5%. Sequenced material: PBMCs. The receptors shown here come from a man between 18 and 29 years old in good health and CMV-seropositive.

A few counts support this clone. This sequence joins TRBV30 and TRBJ1-4; D not certain. Deletions cut 3 bases from V and 0 bases from J, with 5 bases between. There are 13 residues in the CDR3. CDR1 and CDR2 from the germline V gene are GTSNPN and SVGIG (reference sequence). CDR3 amino acids: CAWRSTTNEKLFF. The CDR3 DNA sequence: TGTGCCTGGAGATCCACAACTAATGAAAAACTGTTTTTT.

The chain links TRBV5-1 to TRBJ1-1; D call uncertain. V was clipped by 0 bases and J by 0 bases, with 12 bases between them. The CDR3 has 16 amino acids. Germline CDR1 is SGHRS and CDR2 is YFSETQ. CDR3 nucleotides: TGCGCCAGCAGCTTGGCTCAGGCCTCACTGAACACTGAAGCTTTCTTT. Translated: CASSLAQASLNTEAFF.

This clone was seen a single time. The chain recombines TRBV27 with TRBJ2-1; 7 bases are shared with TRBD2. Germline V lookup: CDR1 MNHEY, CDR2 SMNVEV (reference sequence). This CDR3 is 13 amino acids long. Trimming at V came to 5 bases and at J to 6 bases, leaving 4 bases not matched to a gene. The CDR3 coding sequence is TGTGCCAGCAGTCACGGGACTATCAATGAGCAGTTCTTC. Translating it yields CASSHGTINEQFF.

The rearrangement joins TRBV5-5 to TRBJ1-6, with a weak D call TRBD1 (6 bases). Germline lookup yields CDR1 SGHKS and CDR2 YYEKEE (reference sequence). The V end lost 2 bases, the J end lost 10 bases, and 19 bases lay between the germline ends. This CDR3 region has 16 residues. This chain's CDR3 is CASSLQTRGFESPLHF. CDR3 nucleotide sequence: TGTGCCAGCAGCTTACAGACCAGGGGATTCGAATCACCCCTCCACTTT.

This chain joins TRBV7-3 and TRBJ1-1; no clear D gene. The CDR3 is 14 residues long. Per the germline V gene, CDR1 is SGHTA and CDR2 is FQGTGA. The V gene lost 5 bases and the J gene lost 1 base, with 11 bases spanning the gap. Here the CDR3 reads CASSPRGGNTEAFF. For the CDR3, the DNA is TGTGCCAGCAGCCCCCGAGGCGGGAACACTGAAGCTTTCTTT. Full variable domain (remainder filled in from reference TRBV7-3 and TRBJ1-1): GAGVSQTPSNKVTEKGKYVELRCDPISGHTALYWYRQSLGQGPEFLIYFQGTGAADDSGLPNDRFFAVRPEGSVSTLKIQRTERGDSAVYLCASSPRGGNTEAFFGQGTRLTVV.

J is TRBJ2-7 and V is TRBV10-1; D gene unclear. Germline-derived CDR1 and CDR2 are WNHNN and SYGVQD (reference sequence). Trimming stripped 0 bases from V and 6 bases from J, with 12 bases between. CDR3 length: 14 residues. The CDR3 loop reads CASSESSSYGEQYF. In DNA form, the CDR3 reads TGCGCCAGCAGTGAGTCGTCTTCCTATGGCGAGCAGTACTTC.

The V call is TRBV2, the J call TRBJ2-7; TRBD2 aligns across 8 bases. The CDR3 consists of 15 residues. The germline V gene has CDR1 SNHLY and CDR2 FYNNEI. V trimming: 4 bases; J trimming: 5 bases; junction bases outside the gene matches: 10. This CDR3 is CASSVGTSATHEQYF. In DNA form, the CDR3 reads TGTGCCAGCAGTGTGGGGACTAGTGCCACTCACGAGCAGTACTTC.

The V call is TRBV5-5, the J call TRBJ2-7; a possible D gene is TRBD2 (6 bases). V was cut by 0 bases and J by 3 bases, with 13 bases left in between. CDR3 length equals 15 residues. The V gene's germline CDR1 is SGHKS and CDR2 YYEKEE (reference sequence). CDR3 coding DNA: TGTGCCAGCAGCTTGGAGTGGGGGGAATACTACGAGCAGTACTTC. Translated, it gives CASSLEWGEYYEQYF. Based on the CDR3 plus reference TRBV5-5 and TRBJ2-7, the full variable domain is DAGVTQSPTHLIKTRGQQVTLRCSPISGHKSVSWYQQVLGQGPQFIFQYYEKEERGRGNFPDRFSARQFPNYSSELNVNALLLGDSALYLCASSLEWGEYYEQYFGPGTRLTVT.

The genes are TRBV14 and TRBJ2-3; D possibly corresponds to TRBD2 (5 bases). Germline lookup yields CDR1 SGHDN and CDR2 FVKESK. The CDR3 covers 16 residues. Trimming pared 0 bases from V and 4 bases from J, leaving 14 bases between. The CDR3 loop reads CASSQEAWGSADTQYF. The CDR3 coding sequence is TGTGCCAGCAGCCAAGAGGCTTGGGGTAGCGCAGATACGCAGTATTTT. Full variable domain (remainder filled in from reference TRBV14 and TRBJ2-3): EAGVTQFPSHSVIEKGQTVTLRCDPISGHDNLYWYRRVMGKEIKFLLHFVKESKQDESGMPNNRFLAERTGGTYSTLKVQPAELEDSGVYFCASSQEAWGSADTQYFGPGTRLTVL.

This chain connects TRBV7-2 to TRBJ2-1; 13 bases align to TRBD2. V trimming: 5 bases; J trimming: 6 bases; junction bases outside the gene matches: 4. Per the germline V gene, CDR1 is SGHTA and CDR2 is FQGNSA. The CDR3 consists of 15 residues. The CDR3 DNA sequence: TGTGCCAGCAGCCTCCGACTAGCGGGGGGCAATGAGCAGTTCTTC. Its translation: CASSLRLAGGNEQFF.

The chain combines TRBV9 with TRBJ2-5, with D maybe TRBD1 (5 bases). This CDR3 is built from 19 residues. The V gene's germline CDR1 is SGDLS and CDR2 YYNGEE. V was cut by 0 bases and J by 2 bases, with 23 bases left in between. In DNA, the CDR3 is TGTGCCAGCAGCGTAGGGGGCAGGCTGGGTAGGGGTGCGCAAGAGACCCAGTACTTC. Protein product: CASSVGGRLGRGAQETQYF.

This chain uses TRBV6-6 with TRBJ2-5, with TRBD2 identical over 11 bases. V shed 6 bases, J shed 5 bases, and the junction held 5 bases outside the gene matches. Germline CDR1 is MNHNY and CDR2 is SVGAGI (reference sequence). This CDR3 spans 14 amino acids. CDR3 nucleotides: TGTGCCAGCAGGGAGACTAGCGGGGTTGAGACCCAGTACTTC. Its protein product is CASRETSGVETQYF.

CDR3 bases: TGTGCCAGCAGCTTGGAGCGCAGAGATACGCAGTATTTT. It translates to CASSLERRDTQYF. The gene calls are TRBV5-8 and TRBJ2-3, with unresolved D. Germline CDR1 and CDR2: SGHTS and YDEGEE. The V and J ends lost 0 bases and 5 bases respectively, with 7 bases between them. The CDR3 consists of 13 residues.

This chain connects TRBV19 to TRBJ2-2; 9 positions match TRBD1. The CDR3 runs 16 residues. Germline values: CDR1 LNHDA, CDR2 SQIVND (reference sequence). V lost 7 bases, J lost 5 bases, and 11 bases stayed unmatched. For the CDR3, the DNA is TGTGCCAGTATCCCGAGTGGGACAGGGAGAACCGGGGAGCTGTTTTTT. As protein: CASIPSGTGRTGELFF.

The J gene is TRBJ1-2, the V gene TRBV15; weak D call: TRBD1 (5 bases). The CDR3 contains 15 residues. CDR1 is LNHNV and CDR2 is YYDKDF in the germline V gene (reference sequence). Between the trimmed V and J ends, which lost 3 bases and 6 bases, there was a span of 17 bases. The CDR3 is CATSRAPVGHDGYTF. The DNA of the CDR3 is TGTGCCACCAGCAGGGCCCCGGTGGGGCACGATGGCTACACCTTC. Using reference TRBV15 and TRBJ1-2 for the parts outside the CDR3, the full variable domain is DAMVIQNPRYQVTQFGKPVTLSCSQTLNHNVMYWYQQKSSQAPKLLFHYYDKDFNNEADTPDNFQSRRPNTSFCFLDIRSPGLGDTAMYLCATSRAPVGHDGYTFGSGTRLTVV.

This chain links TRBV30 with TRBJ1-2; no clear D. The germline V gene encodes CDR1 GTSNPN and CDR2 SVGIG (reference sequence). The CDR3 loop spans 14 amino acids. Trimming shortened V by 5 bases and J by 0 bases, and 13 bases separated the two germline ends. CDR3 residues: CAWLPRQTNYGYTF. Written as DNA, the CDR3 is TGTGCCTGGCTACCGAGGCAGACTAACTATGGCTACACCTTC.

This clone has only one observation. The chain uses TRBV2 and TRBJ2-3, with D uncertain. CDR3 size: 14 residues. Trimming took 7 bases from V and 4 from J, leaving 15 bases between them. The germline V gene has CDR1 SNHLY and CDR2 FYNNEI. CDR3 sequence reads: CASTPTRGPDTQYF. In DNA, the CDR3 is TGTGCCAGCACCCCGACCCGCGGTCCAGATACGCAGTATTTT. Filled out from reference TRBV2 and TRBJ2-3, the complete variable domain reads EPEVTQTPSHQVTQMGQEVILRCVPISNHLYFYWYRQILGQKVEFLVSFYNNEISEKSEIFDDQFSVERPDGSNFTLKIRSTKLEDSAMYFCASTPTRGPDTQYFGPGTRLTVL.

This chain connects TRBV4-1 to TRBJ2-3; D gene ambiguous. Per the germline V gene, CDR1 is MGHRA and CDR2 is YSYEKL. With 3 bases removed from V and 3 bases from J, the gap between germline ends came to 13 bases. The CDR3 is 15 residues long. The CDR3 protein is CASSHSPGSTDTQYF. Written as DNA, the CDR3 is TGCGCCAGCAGCCATTCTCCGGGTAGTACAGATACGCAGTATTTT.